The rows below give T cell receptor beta chains drawn from one sample of a study of technical replicates of blood from a handful of donors. Profiling relied on immunoSEQ multiplex PCR, and the TCRdb table lists in-frame clones only, not all of them. Among approximately 90,000 clones listed, about 95% were seen once. Sample: T cells isolated from PBMCs. These receptors were obtained from a human donor in good health. Each CDR3 is given with its conserved first and last residue. The order of the fields is V gene, D gene, clone size, J gene, CDR3 DNA, CDR3 protein. D genes are given only for firm matches. Not all rows give a size; the values are once, few, many and, for expanded clones, a class.

v_call: TRBV29-1
d_call: -
clone_size: -
j_call: TRBJ1-1
cdr3_nt: TGCAGCGTTGCGCGGAGGTTTGACACTGAAGCTTTCTTT
cdr3_aa: CSVARRFDTEAFF

v_call: TRBV14
d_call: TRBD1
clone_size: -
j_call: TRBJ1-2
cdr3_nt: TGTGCCAGCAGCCAAGTTCCACAGGGGACTAACTATGGCTACACCTTC
cdr3_aa: CASSQVPQGTNYGYTF

v_call: TRBV9
d_call: -
clone_size: -
j_call: TRBJ1-2
cdr3_nt: TGTGCCAGCAGCGTATCGGCGGGCGGACCCTACTATGGCTACACCTTC
cdr3_aa: CASSVSAGGPYYGYTF

v_call: TRBV6-5
d_call: -
clone_size: -
j_call: TRBJ1-4
cdr3_nt: TGTGCCAGCGCCCTAGGGGGAACCGTGGGAAAACTGTTTTTT
cdr3_aa: CASALGGTVGKLFF

v_call: TRBV12-5
d_call: TRBD1
clone_size: -
j_call: TRBJ1-4
cdr3_nt: TGTGCTAGTGGTTCCCCGGACAGGGGAGATGAAAAACTGTTTTTT
cdr3_aa: CASGSPDRGDEKLFF

v_call: TRBV7-9
d_call: TRBD2
clone_size: -
j_call: TRBJ2-3
cdr3_nt: TGTGCCAGCAGCGCCGAGAGGGTAGCGGGGGGTAGCACAGATACGCAGTATTTT
cdr3_aa: CASSAERVAGGSTDTQYF

v_call: TRBV7-9
d_call: -
clone_size: -
j_call: TRBJ1-1
cdr3_nt: TGTGCCAGCAGCTTGCTGGGGGCAGGAGAAGCTTTCTTT
cdr3_aa: CASSLLGAGEAFF

v_call: TRBV6-5
d_call: TRBD2
clone_size: once
j_call: TRBJ2-5
cdr3_nt: TGTGCCAGCAGTTACGCGGGGGTGTCGAGAGAGACCCAGTACTTC
cdr3_aa: CASSYAGVSRETQYF

v_call: TRBV7-8
d_call: -
clone_size: -
j_call: TRBJ2-6
cdr3_nt: TGTGCCAGCAGCTTACGGCGCGGGGCTTCCGGGGCCAACGTCCTGACTTTC
cdr3_aa: CASSLRRGASGANVLTF

v_call: TRBV6-5
d_call: -
clone_size: -
j_call: TRBJ2-3
cdr3_nt: TGTGCCAGCGGAGTGGCTACGCAGTATTTT
cdr3_aa: CASGVATQYF

v_call: TRBV4-1
d_call: TRBD1
clone_size: once
j_call: TRBJ1-4
cdr3_nt: TGCGCCAGCAGCCAAGCAGGGGGAGGCCGGGGCGAAAAACTGTTTTTT
cdr3_aa: CASSQAGGGRGEKLFF

v_call: TRBV19
d_call: TRBD1
clone_size: -
j_call: TRBJ2-4
cdr3_nt: TGTGCCAGTAGTATTTATCCGTTCGGGACAGGGGGCGGTAGGGCCAAAAACATTCAGTACTTC
cdr3_aa: CASSIYPFGTGGGRAKNIQYF

v_call: TRBV2
d_call: TRBD1
clone_size: -
j_call: TRBJ2-7
cdr3_nt: TGTGCCAGCAGTGAGGGGACAGGTGTCTCCTACGAGCAGTACTTC
cdr3_aa: CASSEGTGVSYEQYF

v_call: TRBV28
d_call: TRBD1
clone_size: -
j_call: TRBJ2-7
cdr3_nt: TGTGCCAGCAGTTTTGTTCTACAGGGGTCCTCCTACGAGCAGTACTTC
cdr3_aa: CASSFVLQGSSYEQYF

v_call: TRBV5-8
d_call: -
clone_size: -
j_call: TRBJ1-3
cdr3_nt: TGTGCCAGCAGCACCTACTCTGGAAACACCATATATTTT
cdr3_aa: CASSTYSGNTIYF

v_call: TRBV27
d_call: -
clone_size: -
j_call: TRBJ2-3
cdr3_nt: TGTGCCAGCAGTTGGATAGTGGGGAGAGGGATTAGCACAGATACGCAGTATTTT
cdr3_aa: CASSWIVGRGISTDTQYF

v_call: TRBV25-1
d_call: -
clone_size: -
j_call: TRBJ1-2
cdr3_nt: TGTGCCAGCAGTGAGGGCCCGTCGGACTATGGCTACACCTTC
cdr3_aa: CASSEGPSDYGYTF

v_call: TRBV28
d_call: TRBD1
clone_size: -
j_call: TRBJ2-7
cdr3_nt: TGTGCCAGCAGTCCACCGGGACAGGGTAAAGGGCAGTACTTC
cdr3_aa: CASSPPGQGKGQYF

v_call: TRBV7-6
d_call: TRBD2
clone_size: -
j_call: TRBJ2-5
cdr3_nt: TGTGCCAGCAGCTTAGCCCGACTAGCGGGGGGCCAAGAGACCCAGTACTTC
cdr3_aa: CASSLARLAGGQETQYF

v_call: TRBV30
d_call: -
clone_size: few
j_call: TRBJ1-1
cdr3_nt: TGTGCCTGGAGCGAGAACGCGAACACTGAAGCTTTCTTT
cdr3_aa: CAWSENANTEAFF

v_call: TRBV11-3
d_call: -
clone_size: once
j_call: TRBJ1-2
cdr3_nt: TGTGCCAGCAGCTTACGGTCTCACTATGGCTACACCTTC
cdr3_aa: CASSLRSHYGYTF

v_call: TRBV28
d_call: TRBD1
clone_size: -
j_call: TRBJ2-7
cdr3_nt: TGTGCCAGCAGTCCTGACTTGGGGACAGGGGGCAACGAGCAGTACTTC
cdr3_aa: CASSPDLGTGGNEQYF